This T cell receptor beta chain emerged from a study of OX40 agonist ivuxolimab in advanced cancers. The wider study: Ivuxolimab, an antibody that agonizes OX40 (CD134), was administered to the patients. Patients with hepatocellular carcinoma, melanoma, renal cell or head and neck cancer made up the dose-escalation patients. Partial response was recorded in three patients: one hepatocellular carcinoma and two cutaneous melanoma cases. Study conclusions and caveats: Certain nonresponding patients likewise had low normalized T-cell clonal expansion.

The assay was immunoSEQ multiplex PCR, and TCRdb's table has in-frame clones only and misses some. The repertoire holds more than 95,000 clones, with 75% to 95% as singletons. Concerning this clone itself: The antigen is unknown.

After removal of 8 bases from V and 5 bases from J, the junction contained 15 bases not matched to a gene. The germline gives CDR1 MNHNY, CDR2 SVGAGI (reference sequence). The CDR3 consists of 16 residues. The chain links TRBV6-6 to TRBJ2-1, with 7 bases identical to TRBD2. The specimen comprised CD4+ or CD8+ T cells sorted from blood, sampled in a trial of the OX40 agonist ivuxolimab. This TCR was sampled from an adult with an advanced solid tumor such as melanoma, head and neck, liver or kidney cancer. The CDR3 DNA is TGTGCCAGCTGGAAACGGCAGAGCGGGATCAACAATGAGCAGTTCTTC. Its translation: CASWKRQSGINNEQFF.